A single sample gave rise to the 11 T cell receptor beta chains below, sequenced in a study of T cells in Graves' hyperthyroidism and ophthalmopathy. RNA transcripts gave rise to amplified TCR beta CDR3 regions. Initially, a first-round RT-PCR of the TCR CDR3 employed the HTBI primer set. Using its own MiXCR run on the multiplex PCR reads, TCRdb lists one record per CDR3 protein. This sample has approximately 630,000 distinct CDR3 sequences; about a sixth occur once, and the top ten carry 3.5% to 4%. Sequences were obtained from blood. The receptors were gathered from a young woman with Graves' hyperthyroidism.

There are many counts of this clonotype. This rearrangement joins TRBV7-2 to TRBJ2-7; D perhaps matches TRBD2 (6 bases). V lost 4 bases, J lost 7 bases, and 14 bases lay in between. This CDR3 has 13 residues. CDR1 and CDR2 (germline): SGHTA, FQGNSA. CDR3 loop: CASSSGTLREQYF. The CDR3, as DNA: TGTGCCAGCAGCTCCGGGACTTTGAGGGAGCAGTACTTC.

This clonotype occurred many times. V is TRBV7-2 and J is TRBJ2-2; TRBD2 agrees at 9 bases. Per germline, CDR1 SGHTA and CDR2 FQGNSA. The CDR3 extends over 15 amino acids. V shed 4 bases and J 4 bases; nucleotides not matched to a gene: 4. The CDR3 spells CASSSNSGSTGELFF. The CDR3 DNA sequence: TGTGCCAGCAGCTCAAATAGCGGGAGCACCGGGGAGCTGTTTTTT.

The gene calls are TRBV4-1 and TRBJ1-6; D not certain. The CDR3 is made up of 12 amino acids. Trimming cost V 6 bases and J 1 base, with 1 base left between them. Per germline, CDR1 MGHRA and CDR2 YSYEKL. The CDR3: CASRSYNSPLHF. The CDR3 DNA reads TGCGCCAGCAGATCCTATAATTCACCCCTCCACTTT.

The chain joins TRBV7-9 to TRBJ1-3; TRBD1 matches 7 bases. Unmatched junction bases numbered 5, after V lost 6 bases and J lost 0 bases. The V gene's germline CDR1 is SEHNR and CDR2 FQNEAQ (reference sequence). The CDR3 is made up of 15 amino acids. The CDR3 coding sequence is TGTGCCAGCAGTCCGGACAGGCTCTCTGGAAACACCATATATTTT. Its translation: CASSPDRLSGNTIYF.

In its sample, this clonotype was seen many times. The chain is built from TRBV9 and TRBJ2-1; 7 bases line up with TRBD2. The J segment lost 6 bases and the V segment lost 4 bases, leaving 10 bases of the junction unmatched. This CDR3 is 15 amino acids long. In germline, CDR1 is SGDLS, CDR2 YYNGEE. CDR3 DNA sequence: TGTGCCAGCAGCCCTCAAGCGGGACCGGGCAATGAGCAGTTCTTC. This gives the protein CASSPQAGPGNEQFF. Using reference TRBV9 and TRBJ2-1 for the parts outside the CDR3, the full variable domain is DSGVTQTPKHLITATGQRVTLRCSPRSGDLSVYWYQQSLDQGLQFLIQYYNGEERAKGNILERFSAQQFPDLHSELNLSSLELGDSALYFCASSPQAGPGNEQFFGPGTRLTVL.

The table lists this clonotype with a few counts. The gene calls are TRBV29-1 and TRBJ2-1; the match to TRBD1 covers 7 bases. V was clipped by 3 bases and J by 4 bases; unmatched bases: 12. This CDR3 has 16 residues. Per germline, CDR1 SQVTM and CDR2 ANQGSEA. The CDR3 spells CSVDLTGVQGYNEQFF. The CDR3 coding sequence is TGCAGCGTTGACCTCACAGGGGTCCAAGGATACAATGAGCAGTTCTTC.

This clonotype has at least ten counts. The chain carries TRBV29-1 and TRBJ2-3, with a weak D call TRBD1 (7 bases). Germline CDR1 SQVTM, CDR2 ANQGSEA. V shed 6 bases and J shed 1 base, with 14 bases lying between them. The CDR3 runs to 14 residues. CDR3 loop: CSVRQGLGTDTQYF. The CDR3 bases are TGCAGCGTACGACAGGGACTGGGCACAGATACGCAGTATTTT.

The chain is built from TRBV7-9 and TRBJ2-3; 14 nucleotides align to TRBD2. Germline CDR1 and CDR2: SEHNR and FQNEAQ (reference sequence). CDR3 length: 17 residues. J was trimmed by 4 bases and V by 3 bases; bases with no gene match: 6. The CDR3 reads CASSLGLAGVSADTQYF. The CDR3 nucleotides read TGTGCCAGCAGCTTGGGACTAGCGGGAGTGTCGGCAGATACGCAGTATTTT.

This clonotype has at least ten counts. The CDR3, as DNA: TGTGCCAGCAGTTTACTCATGGGAGAGGGGAATGAGCAGTTCTTC. Residues: CASSLLMGEGNEQFF. V and J are TRBV27 and TRBJ2-1; D could derive from TRBD1 or TRBD2 (5 bases each). The ends were cut back, 2 bases at V and 7 bases at J, with 15 bases in the middle. The CDR3 length is 15 residues. CDR1 and CDR2 (germline): MNHEY, SMNVEV (reference sequence).

The sample holds a few counts of this clonotype. V gene TRBV6-1 combines with J gene TRBJ1-6, with D perhaps matching TRBD1 (5 bases). CDR3 length: 15 amino acids. From germline, CDR1 is MNHNS and CDR2 SASEGT. V was clipped by 6 bases and J by 7 bases, with 16 bases between them. In nucleotides, the CDR3 is TGTGCCAGCAGCTTTCAAGGGGCGCGGAATTCACCCCTCCACTTT. As protein: CASSFQGARNSPLHF.

The rearrangement links TRBV7-9 to TRBJ2-1; 7 nucleotides agree with TRBD1. V lost 5 bases, J lost 9 bases, and 7 bases stayed unmatched. Looked up from germline, CDR1 is SEHNR and CDR2 is FQNEAQ (reference sequence). The CDR3 runs to 13 residues. The CDR3, as DNA: TGTGCCAGCAGCCAGGGGGTATTAGTTGAGCAGTTCTTC. Amino acids: CASSQGVLVEQFF.